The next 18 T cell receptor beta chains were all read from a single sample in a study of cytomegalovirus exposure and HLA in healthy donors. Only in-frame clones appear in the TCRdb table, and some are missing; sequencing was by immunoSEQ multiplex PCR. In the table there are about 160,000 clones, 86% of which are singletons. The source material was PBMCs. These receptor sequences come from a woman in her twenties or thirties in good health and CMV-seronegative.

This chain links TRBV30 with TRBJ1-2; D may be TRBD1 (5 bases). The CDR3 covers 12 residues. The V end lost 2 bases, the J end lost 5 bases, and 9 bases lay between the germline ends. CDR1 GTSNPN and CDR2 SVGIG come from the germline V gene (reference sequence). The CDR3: CAWSSGPYGYTF. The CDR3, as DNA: TGTGCCTGGAGTTCGGGGCCTTATGGCTACACCTTC.

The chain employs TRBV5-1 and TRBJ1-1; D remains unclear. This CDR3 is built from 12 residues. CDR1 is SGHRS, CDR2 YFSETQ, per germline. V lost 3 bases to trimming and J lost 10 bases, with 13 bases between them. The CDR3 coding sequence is TGCGCCAGCAGCTCGAGCCGGGAACCAGCTTTCTTT. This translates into CASSSSREPAFF.

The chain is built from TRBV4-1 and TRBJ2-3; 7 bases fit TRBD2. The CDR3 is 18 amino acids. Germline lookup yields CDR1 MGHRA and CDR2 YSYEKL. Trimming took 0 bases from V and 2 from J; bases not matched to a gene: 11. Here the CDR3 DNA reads TGCGCCAGCAGCCAAGAGGGGCAGCGGGGCCTACACACAGATACGCAGTATTTT. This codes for CASSQEGQRGLHTDTQYF.

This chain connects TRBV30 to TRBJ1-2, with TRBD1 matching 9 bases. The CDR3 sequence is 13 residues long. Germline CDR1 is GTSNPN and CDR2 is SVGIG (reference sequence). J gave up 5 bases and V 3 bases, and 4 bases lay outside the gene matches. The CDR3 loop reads CAWSMTGGYGYTF. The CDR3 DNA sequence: TGTGCCTGGAGCATGACAGGGGGTTATGGCTACACCTTC.

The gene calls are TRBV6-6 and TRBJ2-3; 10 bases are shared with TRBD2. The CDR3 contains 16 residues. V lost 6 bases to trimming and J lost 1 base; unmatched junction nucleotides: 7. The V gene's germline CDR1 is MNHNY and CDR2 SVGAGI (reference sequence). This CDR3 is CASRSGTSAGTDTQYF. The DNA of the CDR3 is TGTGCCAGCAGGTCCGGGACTAGCGCGGGCACAGATACGCAGTATTTT.

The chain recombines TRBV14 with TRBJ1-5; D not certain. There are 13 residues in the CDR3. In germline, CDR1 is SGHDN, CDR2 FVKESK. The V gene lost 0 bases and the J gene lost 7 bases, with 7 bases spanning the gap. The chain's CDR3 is CASSQDWRQPQHF. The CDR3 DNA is TGTGCCAGCAGCCAAGATTGGCGGCAGCCCCAGCATTTT.

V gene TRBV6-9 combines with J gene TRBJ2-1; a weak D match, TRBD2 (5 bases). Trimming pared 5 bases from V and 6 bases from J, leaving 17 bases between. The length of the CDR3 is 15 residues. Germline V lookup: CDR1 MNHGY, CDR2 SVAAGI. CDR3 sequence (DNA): TGTGCCAGCAGTATCCCGAGCCGGGGTTTCAATGAGCAGTTCTTC. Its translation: CASSIPSRGFNEQFF.

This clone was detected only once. The CDR3 bases are TGCGCCAGCAGCGGGGGACTGAAGGAAACTGAGCAGTTCTTC. Translation gives CASSGGLKETEQFF. The V gene is TRBV5-1, the J gene TRBJ2-1; tentative D call: TRBD2 (6 bases). Germline loops: CDR1 SGHRS, CDR2 YFSETQ. V was clipped by 4 bases and J by 9 bases, with 17 bases between them. The CDR3 is made up of 14 amino acids.

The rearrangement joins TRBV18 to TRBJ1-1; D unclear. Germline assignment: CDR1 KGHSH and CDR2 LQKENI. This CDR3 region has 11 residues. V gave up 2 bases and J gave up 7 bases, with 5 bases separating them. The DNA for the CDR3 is TGTGCCAGCTCACCAGACGTTGAAGCTTTCTTT. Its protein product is CASSPDVEAFF.

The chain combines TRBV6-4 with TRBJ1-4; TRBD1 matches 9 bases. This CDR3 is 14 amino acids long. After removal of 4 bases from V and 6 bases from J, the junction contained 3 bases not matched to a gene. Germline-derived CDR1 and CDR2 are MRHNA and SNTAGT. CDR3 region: CASSARDRDEKLFF. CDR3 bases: TGTGCCAGCAGTGCCCGGGACAGGGATGAAAAACTGTTTTTT.

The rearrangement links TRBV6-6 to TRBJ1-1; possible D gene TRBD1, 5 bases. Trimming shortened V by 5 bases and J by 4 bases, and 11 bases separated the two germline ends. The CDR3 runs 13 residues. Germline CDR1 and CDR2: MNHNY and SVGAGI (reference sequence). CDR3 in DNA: TGTGCCAGCAGTGAGGGGAGGACCACTGAAGCTTTCTTT. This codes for CASSEGRTTEAFF.

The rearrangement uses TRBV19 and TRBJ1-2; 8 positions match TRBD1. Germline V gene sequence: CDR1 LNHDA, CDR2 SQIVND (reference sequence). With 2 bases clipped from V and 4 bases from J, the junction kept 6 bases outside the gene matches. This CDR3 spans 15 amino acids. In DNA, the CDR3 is TGTGCCAGTAGTATAAGCAGGGGGCATGGCTATGGCTACACCTTC. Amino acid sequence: CASSISRGHGYGYTF.

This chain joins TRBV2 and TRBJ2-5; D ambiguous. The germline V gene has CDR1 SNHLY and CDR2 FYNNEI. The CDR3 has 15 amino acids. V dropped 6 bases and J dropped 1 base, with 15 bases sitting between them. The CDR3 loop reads CASRIQTGPQETQYF. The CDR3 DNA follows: TGTGCCAGCAGGATCCAGACTGGGCCCCAAGAGACCCAGTACTTC.

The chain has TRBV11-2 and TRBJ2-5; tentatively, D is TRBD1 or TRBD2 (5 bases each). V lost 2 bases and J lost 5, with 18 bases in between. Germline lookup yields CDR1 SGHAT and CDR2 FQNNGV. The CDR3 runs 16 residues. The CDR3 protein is CASSLTGTPPPETQYF. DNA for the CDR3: TGTGCCAGCAGCTTAACCGGGACCCCTCCCCCCGAGACCCAGTACTTC.

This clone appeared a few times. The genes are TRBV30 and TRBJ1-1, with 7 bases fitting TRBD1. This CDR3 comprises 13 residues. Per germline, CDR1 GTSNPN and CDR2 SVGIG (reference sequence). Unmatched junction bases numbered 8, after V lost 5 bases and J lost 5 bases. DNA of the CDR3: TGTGCCTGGTTTAGAGGGGGCATAACTGAAGCTTTCTTT. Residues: CAWFRGGITEAFF.

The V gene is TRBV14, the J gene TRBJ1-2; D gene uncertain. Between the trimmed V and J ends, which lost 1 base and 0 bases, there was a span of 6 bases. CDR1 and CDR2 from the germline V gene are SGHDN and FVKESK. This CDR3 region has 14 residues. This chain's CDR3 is CASSQGSPNYGYTF. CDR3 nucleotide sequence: TGTGCCAGCAGCCAAGGTAGCCCTAACTATGGCTACACCTTC.

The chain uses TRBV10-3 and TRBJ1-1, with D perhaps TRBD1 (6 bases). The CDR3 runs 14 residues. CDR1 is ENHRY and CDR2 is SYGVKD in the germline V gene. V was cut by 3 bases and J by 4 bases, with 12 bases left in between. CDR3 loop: CAISERQGITEAFF. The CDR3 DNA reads TGTGCCATCAGTGAACGTCAGGGGATCACTGAAGCTTTCTTT.

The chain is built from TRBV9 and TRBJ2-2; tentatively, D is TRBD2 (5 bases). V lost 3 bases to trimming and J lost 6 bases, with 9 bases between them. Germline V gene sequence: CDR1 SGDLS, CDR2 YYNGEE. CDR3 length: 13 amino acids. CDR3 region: CASSGGRAGELFF. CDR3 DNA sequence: TGTGCCAGCAGCGGAGGGCGCGCCGGGGAGCTGTTTTTT.